This TCR beta chain is drawn from a study of CD8+CD57+ T cells in acquired aplastic anemia. The wider study: DNA recovered from sorted CD4+ and CD8+ cells had a mean of approximately 3.5 ug.

As regards this clonotype: Its antigen is undetermined.

Study-level points and caveats: Roughly 28 was the count of CD8+ CDR3 sequences that patients shared with controls.

Investigators profiled TCR beta VDJ and CDR3 from genomic DNA template. TCRdb reanalysed the reads using MiXCR and keeps one entry per CDR3 protein. The sample lists some 150,000 distinct CDR3 sequences, about 64% occurring once. For sequencing, patients were chosen who had shown expansion of CD8+CD57+ cells by flow cytometry. Every patient had severe acquired aplastic anemia. Each patient gave a blood sample that was collected before any therapy had been received. The receptor comes from a human donor with aplastic anemia. The specimen was sorted CD4+, CD8+, or CD8+CD57+ T cells (not recorded which) from PBMCs.

The CDR3 loop reads CASSFRAGVSHEQYF. CDR3 DNA: TGCGCCAGCAGCTTTCGAGCGGGAGTGTCCCACGAGCAGTACTTC. The V and J genes are TRBV5-1 and TRBJ2-7, with TRBD2 matching over 8 bases. Germline V gives CDR1 SGHRS, CDR2 YFSETQ. Unmatched junction bases numbered 9, after V lost 2 bases and J lost 5 bases. The CDR3 extends over 15 amino acids.